The rows below give T cell receptor beta chains drawn from one sample of a study of T cell responses to AZD1222 COVID-19 vaccine. Measured with immunoSEQ multiplex PCR; TCRdb has only the in-frame clones, and not every one. The profile shows 90,000 to 95,000 clones, approximately 90% of them singletons. The sample consisted of peripheral blood, taken on day 0 of AZD1222 vaccination. These receptors were obtained from an adult in good health. CDR3s include the opening cysteine and the closing phenylalanine or tryptophan. Each record gives: J gene, clone size, D gene, V gene, CDR3 DNA, CDR3 protein. D genes are given only for firm matches. Clone size is given for some rows only: seen once, a few or many times, or a class if the clone is expanded.

j_call: TRBJ1-5
clone_size: NA
d_call: NA
v_call: TRBV20-1
cdr3_nt: TGCAGTGCCATAAAAAACCAGCCCCAGCATTTT
cdr3_aa: CSAIKNQPQHF

j_call: TRBJ2-3
clone_size: once
d_call: TRBD2
v_call: TRBV6-2/TRBV6-3
cdr3_nt: TGTGCCAGCAGCCCTGCACGGGCACTGGGACTAGCGGGGGCCTCTAGCACAGATACGCAGTATTTT
cdr3_aa: CASSPARALGLAGASSTDTQYF

j_call: TRBJ1-1
clone_size: NA
d_call: NA
v_call: TRBV19
cdr3_nt: TGTGCCAGTAGTGCCGAAGGACTCCCGAACACTGAAGCTTTCTTT
cdr3_aa: CASSAEGLPNTEAFF

j_call: TRBJ1-2
clone_size: NA
d_call: NA
v_call: TRBV19
cdr3_nt: TGTGCCAGTAGCCATAACTATGGCTACACCTTC
cdr3_aa: CASSHNYGYTF

j_call: TRBJ1-2
clone_size: NA
d_call: TRBD1
v_call: TRBV5-1
cdr3_nt: TGCGCCAGCTCCACGAAACAGGGGTCCTATGGCTACACCTTC
cdr3_aa: CASSTKQGSYGYTF

j_call: TRBJ1-2
clone_size: NA
d_call: NA
v_call: TRBV6-6
cdr3_nt: TGTGCCAGCAGTCAAACCGACTCAAGCTATGGCTACACCTTC
cdr3_aa: CASSQTDSSYGYTF

j_call: TRBJ1-1
clone_size: NA
d_call: NA
v_call: TRBV3-1/TRBV3-2
cdr3_nt: TGTGCCAGCAGCCAGAAGGGGGGGGTCACTGAAGCTTTCTTT
cdr3_aa: CASSQKGGVTEAFF

j_call: TRBJ2-7
clone_size: NA
d_call: NA
v_call: TRBV7-9
cdr3_nt: TGTGCCAGCAGCTCGGGACGGATCTACGAGCAGTACTTC
cdr3_aa: CASSSGRIYEQYF

j_call: TRBJ2-7
clone_size: NA
d_call: TRBD2
v_call: TRBV18
cdr3_nt: TGTGCCAGCTCACCGGGGGAGGGGACCTACGAGCAGTACTTC
cdr3_aa: CASSPGEGTYEQYF

j_call: TRBJ2-3
clone_size: NA
d_call: TRBD2
v_call: TRBV19
cdr3_nt: TGTGCCACTCAGAAGGGAGGACTAGCGGGGGCGGATACGCAGTATTTT
cdr3_aa: CATQKGGLAGADTQYF

j_call: TRBJ1-1
clone_size: once
d_call: NA
v_call: TRBV7-2
cdr3_nt: TGTGCCAGCAGCTTAACACCCGACGCCCGAGGGACTGAAGCTTTCTTT
cdr3_aa: CASSLTPDARGTEAFF

j_call: TRBJ1-4
clone_size: NA
d_call: NA
v_call: TRBV6-5
cdr3_nt: TGTGCCAGCACCATACAGCCGGGAGGGGAAAAACTGTTTTTT
cdr3_aa: CASTIQPGGEKLFF

j_call: TRBJ2-7
clone_size: once
d_call: NA
v_call: TRBV9
cdr3_nt: TGTGCCAGCAGCGTACAGGGGAGCAACTCCTACGAGCAGTACTTC
cdr3_aa: CASSVQGSNSYEQYF

j_call: TRBJ1-2
clone_size: NA
d_call: NA
v_call: TRBV3-1/TRBV3-2
cdr3_nt: TGTGCCAGCAGCCAAGCAGGGGTAAACTATGGCTACACCTTC
cdr3_aa: CASSQAGVNYGYTF

j_call: TRBJ1-1
clone_size: NA
d_call: TRBD1
v_call: TRBV19
cdr3_nt: TGTGCCAGCGATGAGAATCAGGGGGGGGTTGACACTGAAGCTTTCTTT
cdr3_aa: CASDENQGGVDTEAFF